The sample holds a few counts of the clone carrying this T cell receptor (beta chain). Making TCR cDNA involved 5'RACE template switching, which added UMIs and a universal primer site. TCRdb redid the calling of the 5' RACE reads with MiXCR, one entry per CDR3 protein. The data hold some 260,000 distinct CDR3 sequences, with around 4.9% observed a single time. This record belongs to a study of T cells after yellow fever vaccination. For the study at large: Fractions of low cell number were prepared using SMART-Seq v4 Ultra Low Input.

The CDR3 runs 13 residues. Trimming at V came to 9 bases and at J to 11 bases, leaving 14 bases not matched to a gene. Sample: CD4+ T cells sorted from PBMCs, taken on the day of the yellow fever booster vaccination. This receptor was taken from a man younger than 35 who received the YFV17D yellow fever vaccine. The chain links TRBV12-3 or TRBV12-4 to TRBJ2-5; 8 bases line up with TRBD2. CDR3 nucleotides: TGTGCCAGTGAGGGAGCGGGGGTTTCTTTACAGTACTTC. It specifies CASEGAGVSLQYF.